The 12 T cell receptor beta chains given below trace back to one sample, sequenced in a study of T cells after yellow fever vaccination. TCRdb fed the 5' RACE reads into MiXCR, producing one record per CDR3 protein. The data contain about 340,000 distinct CDR3 sequences, approximately 4.2% of them singletons. Sequenced here: PBMCs, sampled 5 days after the yellow fever booster vaccination. Receptors were obtained from a man between 18 and 29 years old who received the YFV17D yellow fever vaccine.

The CDR3 DNA follows: TGCAGTGCCCAACTTGCCAGGGATACTGAAGAGACCCAGTACTTC. The encoded protein is CSAQLARDTEETQYF. The gene calls are TRBV20-1 and TRBJ2-5, with a possible D match to TRBD1 (5 bases). The CDR3 spans 15 residues. CDR1 DFQATT and CDR2 SNEGSKA come from the germline V gene (reference sequence). V shed 6 bases and J shed 3 bases, with 20 bases lying between them.

V and J are TRBV7-3 and TRBJ2-1; 10 bases fit TRBD2. Germline loops: CDR1 SGHTA, CDR2 FQGTGA. The CDR3 length is 14 residues. V shed 8 bases, J shed 2 bases, and the junction held 3 bases outside the gene matches. This chain's CDR3 is CASSSGGAYNEQFF. Written as DNA, the CDR3 is TGTGCCAGCTCCAGCGGGGGGGCCTACAATGAGCAGTTCTTC.

The chain is built from TRBV11-2 and TRBJ1-6; the D is unclear. Germline assignment: CDR1 SGHAT and CDR2 FQNNGV. The length of the CDR3 is 13 residues. Trimming removed 5 bases from V and 12 bases from J, with 14 bases in between. In DNA form, the CDR3 reads TGTGCCAGCAGCCTACTCAGGTCGGGACCCCTCCACTTT. Encoded protein: CASSLLRSGPLHF. The full variable domain, in which reference TRBV11-2 and TRBJ1-6 provide the parts outside the CDR3, is EAGVAQSPRYKIIEKRQSVAFWCNPISGHATLYWYQQILGQGPKLLIQFQNNGVVDDSQLPKDRFSAERLKGVDSTLKIQPAKLEDSAVYLCASSLLRSGPLHFGNGTRLTVT.

The chain joins TRBV3-1 to TRBJ2-5; D gene ambiguous. Trimming left V 5 bases short and J 1 base short, with 11 bases between. Germline CDR1 LGHDT, CDR2 YNNKEL (reference sequence). The CDR3 has 14 residues. This chain's CDR3 is CASSGKGIQETQYF. DNA of the CDR3: TGTGCCAGCAGCGGTAAAGGGATCCAAGAGACCCAGTACTTC.

The table lists this clonotype with many counts. The chain has TRBV11-2 and TRBJ2-5; possible D gene TRBD1, 7 bases. CDR1 SGHAT and CDR2 FQNNGV come from the germline V gene. This CDR3 has 15 residues. V was trimmed by 3 bases and J by 1 base, leaving 12 bases between them. Here the CDR3 reads CASSFQGGVQETQYF. The CDR3 bases are TGTGCCAGCAGCTTCCAGGGGGGAGTCCAAGAGACCCAGTACTTC.

This clonotype has a count of ten or more. CDR3 protein: CASSPYGELFF. DNA for the CDR3: TGTGCCAGCAGTCCGTACGGGGAGCTGTTTTTT. The V call is TRBV6-1, the J call TRBJ2-2; D remains unclear. Per germline, CDR1 MNHNS and CDR2 SASEGT. The germline V and J ends were trimmed by 5 bases and 7 bases, with 5 bases remaining between them. This CDR3 region has 11 residues.

In this sample, this clonotype turned up many times. V is TRBV28 and J is TRBJ2-1; D may be TRBD1 (6 bases). The CDR3 contains 14 residues. CDR1 MDHEN and CDR2 SYDVKM come from the germline V gene. V gave up 5 bases and J gave up 6 bases, with 14 bases separating them. CDR3 in DNA: TGTGCCAGCAGTCACGGAGCAGGGGTCAATGAGCAGTTCTTC. Translated, it gives CASSHGAGVNEQFF.

This clonotype showed up many times. The chain employs TRBV6-6 and TRBJ1-5; a possible D gene is TRBD1 (5 bases). Trimming took 6 bases from V and 0 from J, leaving 18 bases between them. The CDR3 is 17 amino acids. The germline gives CDR1 MNHNY, CDR2 SVGAGI (reference sequence). The CDR3 spells CASSPLSRAHSNQPQHF. The CDR3 DNA sequence: TGTGCCAGCAGCCCCCTCTCCAGGGCTCATAGCAATCAGCCCCAGCATTTT.

This clonotype was seen ten or more times. V is TRBV6-6 and J is TRBJ2-1; 10 bases agree with TRBD2. The CDR3 covers 17 residues. V shed 3 bases and J 14 bases; nucleotides not matched to a gene: 19. The germline gives CDR1 MNHNY, CDR2 SVGAGI (reference sequence). The CDR3 spells CASSYLFPAPAGGPEFF. The CDR3 DNA follows: TGTGCCAGCAGTTATTTATTCCCTGCTCCAGCGGGGGGGCCTGAGTTCTTC.

This clonotype was seen more than once but under ten times. The chain combines TRBV24-1 with TRBJ2-3; 10 nucleotides match TRBD1. Germline loops: CDR1 KGHDR, CDR2 SFDVKD. The CDR3 consists of 13 residues. The V gene end was trimmed by 10 bases and the J gene end by 5 bases; junction bases not matched to a gene: 5. CDR3 in DNA: TGTGCCACTAAGACAGGGGGCGGAGATACGCAGTATTTT. Its protein is CATKTGGGDTQYF.

CDR3 bases: TGTGCCAGCTCACCACCGAGACCGAGCTACGAGCAGTACTTC. This gives the protein CASSPPRPSYEQYF. V gene TRBV18 combines with J gene TRBJ2-7; D ambiguous. The CDR3 extends over 14 amino acids. Trimming shortened V by 0 bases and J by 3 bases, and 9 bases separated the two germline ends. CDR1 and CDR2 (germline): KGHSH, LQKENI.

At least ten counts were recorded for this clonotype. This chain uses TRBV20-1 with TRBJ2-1; 11 nucleotides align to TRBD2. Germline loops: CDR1 DFQATT, CDR2 SNEGSKA (reference sequence). The CDR3 spans 14 residues. The ends lost 2 bases at V and 7 bases at J; junction bases unmatched: 4. CDR3 amino acids: CSARTSGGRNEQFF. DNA of the CDR3: TGCAGTGCTAGAACTAGCGGGGGTAGGAATGAGCAGTTCTTC.